This TCR beta chain came from a study of cytomegalovirus exposure and HLA in healthy donors listed by TCRdb under 2017. Context from the whole study: An earlier analysis of some 600 of the donors reported 250 to 350 Gb of sequence data and 90 million to 120 million unique TCR beta sequences obtained from around 170 million T cells. Every discovery cohort repertoire had been produced on one sequencing platform. An early release covering over 500 HLA-typed donors comprised roughly 300 gigabases of sequencing data and tens of millions of unique TCR sequences. About five DR-DQ haplotypes were treated as single units for association and clustering because of strong linkage in the cohort. On average, 235,054 unique TCR beta nucleotide sequences were sequenced per donor among several hundred genotyped donors of the cohort, with roughly 19% of those sequences being non-productive. The number of donors typed differed by locus, with roughly 620-630 for A, B, C, DRB1 and DQB1, around 560 for DQA1, approximately 580 for DPA1, and 450 to 480 for DPB1. Of the roughly 400 genotyped donors, over 65% fell in the genetic ancestry cluster associated with self-reported Caucasian donors. An earlier analysis of some 500 of the donors used high-throughput TCR beta sequencing to judge whether each TCR beta V gene segment behaved as functional or pseudogenic. The study aimed to test whether signatures of past pathogen exposure could be identified by cataloging public T cell receptors. Donor age, sex, ethnicity and CMV serostatus were compiled alongside the repertoire data. In a later genetic analysis, genome-wide SNP genotypes for 398 of the 666 donors were used, and that subset was treated as a discovery cohort. To predict cytomegalovirus infection status, the study brought together high-throughput TCR immunosequencing, statistical association of individual TCRs with disease status, and machine learning. The later analysis used no new phenotypic data to find candidate immune exposures, relying instead on TCR beta sequences and their occurrence across donors. In addition to the first cohort of approximately 650 subjects, a separate validation cohort of 120 different subjects was used. Both class I and class II loci were covered by HLA typing, at four-digit resolution. A later analysis re-analyzed previously published TCR beta repertoires from approximately 670 donors and added high-resolution HLA genotyping to study TCR occurrence patterns. The study profiled the T cell repertoires of 500 to 800 subjects by immunosequencing and related them to cytomegalovirus serostatus.

CDR1 and CDR2, per the germline V gene (reference sequence), are MNHEY and SMNVEV. A distance of 9 bases separates the germline ends of V and J, which lose 0 bases and 4 bases respectively. Taken from cysteine to phenylalanine, the CDR3 has 14 residues. The read is trimmed to its CDR3 DNA, 42 bases read in frame from base 1. The research as a whole found: The study listed over 150 TCR beta chains as associated with cytomegalovirus. In vitro tests confirmed that a few of the cytomegalovirus-associated TCR beta chains recognize cytomegalovirus antigens. Linkage disequilibrium might explain the correlated functional status among segregating V segments, but an unknown experimental factor could not be excluded. Because some donors lacked HLA typing at each locus, the association tests relied only on the typed subset. Most CMV-associated TCR beta chains appeared to be HLA-restricted in a later analysis, and the HLA associations seemed to be driven largely by CMV exposure. In an earlier analysis of some 550 of the donors, most TCR beta V segments were observed in productive rearrangements about 87% or about 30% of the time, broadly matching IMGT annotations. In a later genetic analysis, a missense DCLRE1C variant was associated with V-gene and J-gene trimming of TCR beta chains, and the association was replicated in an independent cohort. A further reported finding was that TCR beta sequences accurately predicted the HLA-A and HLA-B alleles for most subjects in the first cohort. This cohort had only TCR beta chains sequenced, and the lack of alpha or paired-chain data limited which features could be detected. The classifier was reported to diagnose cytomegalovirus status with high specificity and sensitivity in both the original and validation cohorts. Compared with equally common non-associated chains, HLA-associated TCR beta chains in a later analysis were more clonally expanded and had lower generation probabilities. According to the authors, the approach could potentially be generalized to other disease states and immunological phenotypes. According to a later analysis, TCR association rates differed among HLA loci, with DRB1 alleles showing the most associated TCRs and HLA-C alleles showing the fewest. According to a later genetic analysis, donors in an Asian-associated ancestry cluster had fewer N-insertions in productive TCRs than the approximately 670-donor mean. Presence/absence analyses assumed roughly uniform sequencing depth across donors, an assumption that may not hold. In a later analysis, several top co-occurrence clusters were reported to appear linked to parvovirus B19, influenza, CMV and Epstein-Barr virus. A cluster of highly shared sequence variants was judged likely to represent a technical artifact of the sequencing pipeline. When HLA alleles, especially DR and DQ, strongly co-occurred, TCR associations were difficult to assign to individual alleles. While some public TCRs were present in many individuals, most TCR sequences turned up only very rarely across donors. Because counts were too low, seventeen rarely observed V segments, including chromosome 9 orphons, were excluded from the earlier analysis of 500 to 700 of the donors. CMV serostatus was the only immune exposure information available for the cohort. Because the 87-base-pair reads could not distinguish some IMGT-functional V segments, including TRBV6-2 and TRBV6-3, those segments were excluded. A later analysis associated roughly 17,000 TCR beta sequences with specific HLA alleles at a false discovery rate of 0.05.

In total, around 600 healthy bone marrow donors made up the cohort. At the time of sampling, every cohort member was nominally healthy, though immune exposures that went unrecorded were likely present. The donor tested CMV seronegative, placing the donor among the 352 seronegative members of the cohort. Every donor gave a peripheral blood sample, and the peripheral blood mononuclear cells from that sample were used for TCR beta sequencing. The Qiagen DNeasy Blood Extraction Kit was used to extract genomic DNA from the blood cell samples. Concerning this clone itself: Its antigen specificity is not known. Base qualities are not provided; no much larger clone lies one nucleotide away.

The protocol used for the library was the immunoSEQ multiplex PCR assay. For the multiplex PCR, a mixture combining 60 forward primers for TCR Vbeta segments and 13 reverse primers for TCR Jbeta segments was used. A multiplex PCR assay on genomic DNA amplified the CDR3 region of rearranged TCR beta genes. On the Illumina HiSeq System, the amplified TCR beta libraries were sequenced as 87-base-pair reads. Per the original workflow: Across the roughly 700 repertoires, a later analysis counted roughly 77 million unique TCR beta chains, 9.5 million to 12 million of which were shared by at least two donors. Raw reads were error-corrected and collapsed into unique sequences with a nearest-neighbor algorithm that merged closely related sequences to remove PCR and sequencing errors. V, D and J gene segments were assigned by aligning CDR3 sequences to IMGT reference sequences. For a sequence to be retained, a match of at least six nucleotides was required to both a V gene segment and a J gene segment. A rearrangement counted as productive if the CDR3 had no stop codons and remained in frame with V and J, and every other rearrangement counted as non-productive. Following IMGT convention, CDR3 was defined as the stretch from the second conserved V-encoded cysteine to the conserved J-encoded phenylalanine. In an earlier analysis of 587 of the donors, sequences lacking an unambiguous match to a single V gene segment were excluded. In an earlier analysis of some 590 of the donors, a V segment was called functional when productive rearrangements were above 56.7%, and segregating when the standard deviation between donors exceeded 5%. To diagnose cytomegalovirus status from the catalog of TCR beta chain sequences, a statistical classification framework was built. A later analysis assigned V and J genes by comparing TCR nucleotide sequences with IMGT/GENE-DB human TR gene sequences. A later analysis assigned CDR3 sequences and most-parsimonious VDJ recombination scenarios with the TCRdist pipeline. In a later analysis, each TCR beta chain was defined by its CDR3 amino acid sequence together with its V-gene family, and reads lacking a unique V-gene family were excluded. A later analysis removed several hundred highly shared, low-generation-probability nucleotide sequences to deal with suspected cross-contamination and a sequencing artifact. In a later analysis, a clonal expansion index was calculated for each public chain from normalized within-repertoire ranks of inferred template counts. In a later analysis, generation probabilities were computed with a VDJ recombination model fitted to out-of-frame rearrangements, and the resulting probabilities were checked against IGoR. In a later analysis, TCR-TCR, TCR-HLA and TCR-CMV co-occurrence was scored with hypergeometric tests, and a repertoire-size bias correction was applied to TCR pairs. False discovery rates were estimated in a later analysis by permuting HLA or CMV assignments 20 times. In a later analysis, co-occurring TCRs were grouped with DBSCAN, and TCRdist sequence similarity was added when clustering was performed within HLA-allele-positive subsets. For co-occurrence clustering, repertoires with fewer than 30,000 or more than 120,000 public chains were excluded, along with a handful of repertoires with anomalous nucleotide sharing. The immuneACCESS repertoire file appears here via TCRdb, limited to in-frame rearrangements. These files lack a portion of the clones; in checked studies, under half of the deficit traces to unresolved V genes, and the cause of the others is not known. Clone size and V and J calls were adopted from that table, with D and trimming inferred from the DNA. The sample records some 150,000 clones, more than 75% of which are singletons. About 1% of the sample lies in the top ten.

The clonotype was recovered from a male donor in good health and CMV-seronegative. The rearranged segments are TRBV27 and TRBJ1-2, with no confident D gene call. Sequencing was carried out using PBMCs. At the DNA level, the sequence is TGTGCCAGCAGTTTATCCGAAAGCGGCTATGGCTACACCTTC. Its protein is CASSLSESGYGYTF.